This T cell receptor (beta chain) was observed in a study of blood T cell repertoires in COVID-19. Repertoires were generated with immunoSEQ multiplex PCR, while TCRdb's copy carries only in-frame clones and drops some. The sample includes roughly 140,000 clones, 70% to 90% of them seen just once. This CDR3 is built from 13 residues. V lost 6 bases, J lost 7 bases, and 15 bases lay in between. Germline V CDR1 and CDR2: SGHAT, FQNNGV. The sequence derives from a man aged 55 to 70 with active or convalescent COVID-19. What was sequenced was peripheral blood. This chain uses TRBV11-2 with TRBJ1-2; the D is unclear. This CDR3 reads CASRIAGEGGYTF. As DNA, the CDR3 is TGTGCCAGCAGGATCGCCGGGGAGGGTGGCTACACCTTC.